These 28 T cell receptor beta chains came from one sample sequenced in a study of blood T cells in healthy people across ages. With a J-beta primer mix and a sample-barcoded 5' primer, a second PCR ran roughly 6 to 11 cycles. TCRdb re-derived calls from the 5' RACE reads in MiXCR, one entry per CDR3 protein. The repertoire holds 1.5 million to 2 million distinct CDR3 sequences, around 50% seen once, with roughly 2% in the top ten. The sample consisted of blood. The source of these receptors is a middle-aged woman in good health.

The chain is built from TRBV28 and TRBJ2-1, with 7 bases matching TRBD1. The assigned J gene may be wrong: the sequence end matches TRBJ2-7 better. CDR3 length: 16 amino acids. Germline V lookup: CDR1 MDHEN, CDR2 SYDVKM. This chain's CDR3 is CASSYPRGSSYNEQYF. The CDR3 nucleotides are TGTGCCAGCAGTTACCCCAGGGGGTCCTCCTACAATGAGCAGTACTTC.

The chain combines TRBV3-1 with TRBJ2-5, with D tentatively TRBD2 (5 bases). This CDR3 is built from 18 residues. CDR1 LGHDT and CDR2 YNNKEL come from the germline V gene (reference sequence). Trimming took 3 bases from V and 4 from J, leaving 24 bases between them. The CDR3 reads CASSHFGGLAGRLETQYF. As DNA, the CDR3 is TGTGCCAGCAGCCATTTCGGCGGGCTAGCCGGTCGGCTAGAGACCCAGTACTTC.

This clonotype was observed a few times. The rearrangement links TRBV6-5 to TRBJ2-7; 14 bases fit TRBD2. V dropped 0 bases and J dropped 2; count of bases not matched to a gene: 6. Per the germline V gene, CDR1 is MNHEY and CDR2 is SVGAGI. This CDR3 contains 18 residues. CDR3 sequence reads: CASSYSGTSGGRTYEQYF. The DNA of the CDR3 is TGTGCCAGCAGTTACTCCGGGACTAGCGGGGGTCGTACCTACGAGCAGTACTTC.

The V call is TRBV4-2, the J call TRBJ2-5; a weak D match, TRBD2 (5 bases). CDR1 is LGHNA and CDR2 is YNFKEQ in the germline V gene. V was pared by 1 base and J by 4 bases, with 16 bases between. This CDR3 region has 16 residues. The CDR3 coding sequence is TGTGCCAGCAGCCAAGGTCCGGATGGCAGCGGAGAGACCCAGTACTTC. Protein sequence: CASSQGPDGSGETQYF.

The chain employs TRBV12-3 or TRBV12-4 and TRBJ1-5, with TRBD1 as a possible D gene (5 bases). V lost 6 bases to trimming and J lost 2 bases, with 14 bases between them. This CDR3 spans 15 amino acids. The CDR3 here is CASSLRGSGNQPQHF. CDR3 nucleotides: TGTGCCAGCAGCCTGAGGGGATCGGGCAATCAGCCCCAGCATTTT.

The chain carries TRBV20-1 and TRBJ2-2, with TRBD1 as a possible D gene (5 bases). Germline V gives CDR1 DFQATT, CDR2 SNEGSKA (reference sequence). Trimming removed 3 bases from V and 4 bases from J, with 15 bases in between. The CDR3 consists of 15 residues. The CDR3 nucleotides are TGCAGTGCTAGCCCGGCAGGGATGGGCACCGGGGAGCTGTTTTTT. Encoded protein: CSASPAGMGTGELFF.

This clonotype appeared a single time. A junction end diverges from the germline sequence, so it may reflect a read error. This chain links TRBV7-3 with TRBJ2-2; 13 nucleotides agree with TRBD2. The CDR3 runs to 19 residues. Looked up from germline, CDR1 is SGHTA and CDR2 is FQGTGA. The CDR3 bases are TGTGCCAGCAGCCTAACTGGGACTAGCGGGGACATAAACACCGGGGAGCTGTTTTTT. Its protein product is CASSLTGTSGDINTGELFF.

In nucleotides, the CDR3 is TGCAGTGCTACGGGTGGGGGGGAAATAGAGACCCAGTACTTC. Its protein product is CSATGGGEIETQYF. This chain connects TRBV20-1 to TRBJ2-5, with TRBD2 identical over 7 bases. Germline lookup yields CDR1 DFQATT and CDR2 SNEGSKA (reference sequence). This CDR3 region has 14 residues. V lost 4 bases to trimming and J lost 4 bases; unmatched junction nucleotides: 9.

This clonotype was seen a few times. This chain links TRBV20-1 with TRBJ2-5; the match to TRBD1 covers 8 bases. The CDR3 runs to 13 residues. CDR1 and CDR2 from the germline V gene are DFQATT and SNEGSKA (reference sequence). Trimming cost V 6 bases and J 6 bases; bases outside gene matches: 9. The CDR3 is CSAGQALLKTQYF. In DNA, the CDR3 is TGCAGTGCGGGACAGGCCCTTCTCAAGACCCAGTACTTC.

The rearrangement links TRBV6-2 or TRBV6-3 to TRBJ2-5; possibly TRBD2 for D (6 bases). V was pared by 7 bases and J by 2 bases, with 17 bases between. From germline, CDR1 is MNHEY and CDR2 SVGEGT. There are 15 residues in the CDR3. CDR3 amino acids: CASMEVADWQETQYF. The CDR3, as DNA: TGTGCCAGCATGGAGGTAGCGGACTGGCAAGAGACCCAGTACTTC.

This rearrangement joins TRBV5-5 to TRBJ2-1; D unresolved. Germline V gene sequence: CDR1 SGHKS, CDR2 YYEKEE (reference sequence). This CDR3 contains 12 residues. V shed 4 bases and J shed 12 bases, with 14 bases lying between them. CDR3 sequence (DNA): TGTGCCAGCAGCCCCGGACGTCCAAGGCAGTTCTTC. Translating it yields CASSPGRPRQFF.

The chain links TRBV9 to TRBJ2-2; tentatively, D is TRBD1 or TRBD2 (5 bases each). Trimming pared 4 bases from V and 1 base from J, leaving 11 bases between. This CDR3 region has 15 residues. In germline, CDR1 is SGDLS, CDR2 YYNGEE. The CDR3 is CASSPRDLNTGELFF. As DNA, the CDR3 is TGTGCCAGCAGCCCGAGGGACCTGAACACCGGGGAGCTGTTTTTT. The whole variable domain, remainder taken from reference TRBV9 and TRBJ2-2, is DSGVTQTPKHLITATGQRVTLRCSPRSGDLSVYWYQQSLDQGLQFLIQYYNGEERAKGNILERFSAQQFPDLHSELNLSSLELGDSALYFCASSPRDLNTGELFFGEGSRLTVL.

This clonotype was seen more than once but under ten times. The CDR3 protein is CASQGLPNEQFF. In nucleotides, the CDR3 is TGTGCCAGCCAGGGACTACCAAATGAGCAGTTCTTC. The J gene is TRBJ2-1, the V gene TRBV12-3 or TRBV12-4; 7 bases align to TRBD2. V lost 8 bases to trimming and J lost 7 bases; unmatched junction nucleotides: 5. This CDR3 region has 12 residues.

This clonotype occurred once. This chain joins TRBV28 and TRBJ2-1; possible D gene TRBD2, 5 bases. V gave up 8 bases and J gave up 0 bases, with 11 bases separating them. Per germline, CDR1 MDHEN and CDR2 SYDVKM. This CDR3 spans 14 amino acids. The CDR3 loop is CASGGPHSYNEQFF. CDR3 bases: TGTGCCAGCGGCGGGCCCCACTCCTACAATGAGCAGTTCTTC.

This clonotype was observed a few times. The chain employs TRBV18 and TRBJ2-5; 7 nucleotides match TRBD1. Germline V gene sequence: CDR1 KGHSH, CDR2 LQKENI. Trimming at V came to 4 bases and at J to 3 bases, leaving 5 bases not matched to a gene. This CDR3 contains 14 residues. CDR3 residues: CASSRDSLKETQYF. The CDR3 DNA follows: TGTGCCAGCTCACGGGACAGTCTTAAAGAGACCCAGTACTTC.

The chain has TRBV2 and TRBJ1-5, with D hard to call. This CDR3 contains 13 residues. The germline CDR1 and CDR2 sequences are SNHLY and FYNNEI. Trimming cost V 5 bases and J 5 bases, with 10 bases left between them. The CDR3 sequence: CASSPTRDQPQHF. CDR3 in DNA: TGTGCCAGCAGTCCGACCAGAGATCAGCCCCAGCATTTT.

V and J are TRBV27 and TRBJ1-5; D is undetermined. V was trimmed by 2 bases and J by 3 bases, leaving 8 bases between them. Germline assignment: CDR1 MNHEY and CDR2 SMNVEV (reference sequence). The CDR3 extends over 14 amino acids. CDR3 sequence: CASSLRDNNQPQHF. The CDR3 region has the DNA TGTGCCAGCAGTTTACGGGATAACAATCAGCCCCAGCATTTT.

This clonotype was seen a handful of times. The rearrangement links TRBV20-1 to TRBJ2-5; D is uncertain. The CDR3 has 13 amino acids. CDR1 is DFQATT and CDR2 is SNEGSKA in the germline V gene (reference sequence). V lost 1 base and J 4 bases, leaving 10 bases between the germline ends. The CDR3 nucleotides read TGCAGTGCTAGAGGTTTCTCTTTAGAGACCCAGTACTTC. Translation gives CSARGFSLETQYF.

The rearrangement uses TRBV5-1 and TRBJ1-6; 7 nucleotides align to TRBD1. CDR1 and CDR2 from the germline V gene are SGHRS and YFSETQ. CDR3 length equals 14 residues. V lost 5 bases, J lost 6 bases, and 5 bases stayed unmatched. The CDR3: CASRRDRANSPLHF. The CDR3 bases are TGCGCCAGCAGACGTGACAGGGCTAATTCACCCCTCCACTTT.

The chain recombines TRBV12-3 or TRBV12-4 with TRBJ2-3; D call uncertain. The germline V and J ends were trimmed by 6 bases and 2 bases, with 12 bases remaining between them. The CDR3 totals 14 residues. The CDR3 here is CASSQNSNTDTQYF. In nucleotides, the CDR3 is TGTGCCAGCAGCCAAAATAGCAACACAGATACGCAGTATTTT.

The table lists this clonotype with a few counts. This chain links TRBV20-1 with TRBJ1-2; perhaps TRBD1 as D (5 bases). V was clipped by 3 bases and J by 4 bases, with 15 bases between them. This CDR3 is built from 14 residues. Germline assignment: CDR1 DFQATT and CDR2 SNEGSKA (reference sequence). Here the CDR3 DNA reads TGCAGTGCTAGGGTACAGGAGGTTGTCTATGGCTACACCTTC. Translating it yields CSARVQEVVYGYTF.

The chain links TRBV28 to TRBJ2-5; perhaps D is TRBD1 or TRBD2 (7 bases each). Trimming pared 6 bases from V and 1 base from J, leaving 18 bases between. Germline CDR1 reads MDHEN; CDR2 reads SYDVKM. The CDR3 runs 16 residues. CDR3 residues: CASSPSGGGLQETQYF. In nucleotides, the CDR3 is TGTGCCAGCAGCCCCTCAGGGGGGGGGCTCCAAGAGACCCAGTACTTC.

This clonotype appeared a few times. The DNA for the CDR3 is TGTGCCAGCAGTGTGTGGGTCACAGATACGCAGTATTTT. It specifies CASSVWVTDTQYF. The J gene is TRBJ2-3, the V gene TRBV27; D call uncertain. CDR1 is MNHEY and CDR2 is SMNVEV in the germline V gene (reference sequence). CDR3 size: 13 residues. Trimming left V 5 bases short and J 2 bases short, with 8 bases between.

In this sample, this clonotype turned up once. The chain links TRBV4-3 to TRBJ1-4; tentatively, D is TRBD1 (5 bases). Germline V CDR1 and CDR2: LGHNA, YSLEER. The CDR3 length is 16 residues. V lost 2 bases, J lost 3 bases, and 13 bases lay in between. CDR3 coding DNA: TGCGCCAGCAGCCAACCGGACGGGGCAGCTAATGAAAAACTGTTTTTT. Protein: CASSQPDGAANEKLFF.

This chain uses TRBV5-1 with TRBJ1-6, with D possibly matching TRBD1 (6 bases). Trimming stripped 4 bases from V and 10 bases from J, with 15 bases between. Germline CDR1 is SGHRS and CDR2 is YFSETQ. The length of the CDR3 is 14 residues. The CDR3 loop reads CASSTARGGSPLHF. The CDR3 DNA sequence: TGCGCCAGCAGCACGGCCAGGGGAGGATCACCCCTCCACTTT.

This clonotype occurred a few times. The chain is built from TRBV29-1 and TRBJ1-2; D may be TRBD1 (6 bases). The CDR3 runs 14 residues. V dropped 6 bases and J dropped 2 bases, with 16 bases sitting between them. Germline CDR1 is SQVTM and CDR2 is ANQGSEA. Here the CDR3 DNA reads TGCAGCGTCGACAGGTTCAAACTGAACTATGGCTACACCTTC. It yields the protein CSVDRFKLNYGYTF.

This clonotype was counted between two and nine times. V usage is TRBV5-4 and J usage is TRBJ2-5; TRBD1 aligns across 9 bases. V lost 3 bases to trimming and J lost 5 bases; unmatched junction nucleotides: 8. The CDR3 is made up of 15 amino acids. Per the germline V gene, CDR1 is SGHNT and CDR2 is YYREEE (reference sequence). The CDR3 DNA follows: TGTGCCAGCAGCTGGGCCGGGACAGGGAAGGAGACCCAGTACTTC. Translating it yields CASSWAGTGKETQYF.

The rearrangement uses TRBV6-1 and TRBJ2-7; possibly TRBD2 for D (6 bases). CDR1 and CDR2 (germline): MNHNS, SASEGT. V was cut by 8 bases and J by 7 bases, with 21 bases left in between. The CDR3 has 14 residues. Here the CDR3 DNA reads TGTGCCAGCGGGGAGGCCCACCGTCTCGGGGAGCAGTACTTC. Translated: CASGEAHRLGEQYF.